One and the same sample provided the 20 T cell receptor beta chains below, sequenced in a study of cytomegalovirus exposure and HLA in healthy donors. With 60 Vbeta and 13 Jbeta primers, the PCR was carried out. The assay was immunoSEQ multiplex PCR, and TCRdb's table has in-frame clones only and misses some. The sample lists around 150,000 clones; 70% to 80% were seen once. What was sequenced was PBMCs. The receptors shown here come from a man aged 50-60 years in good health and CMV-seropositive.

In nucleotides, the CDR3 is TGCGCCAGCAGCCAAGACGGCGGGTTACAGGGAATCACCGGGGAGCTGTTTTTT. Its protein product is CASSQDGGLQGITGELFF. The chain uses TRBV4-3 and TRBJ2-2, with D perhaps matching TRBD1 (6 bases). V was pared by 0 bases and J by 4 bases, with 18 bases between. The CDR3 has 18 amino acids. Germline V gene sequence: CDR1 LGHNA, CDR2 YSLEER.

The rearrangement uses TRBV5-1 and TRBJ2-1; 14 positions match TRBD2. Germline V gives CDR1 SGHRS, CDR2 YFSETQ. The J segment lost 7 bases and the V segment lost 3 bases, leaving 3 bases of the junction unmatched. CDR3 size: 15 residues. CDR3 in DNA: TGCGCCAGCAGCTGGGGGACTAGCGGGGGTAATGAGCAGTTCTTC. Its protein product is CASSWGTSGGNEQFF. Drawing the rest from reference TRBV5-1 and TRBJ2-1, the complete variable domain is KAGVTQTPRYLIKTRGQQVTLSCSPISGHRSVSWYQQTPGQGLQFLFEYFSETQRNKGNFPGRFSGRQFSNSRSEMNVSTLELGDSALYLCASSWGTSGGNEQFFGPGTRLTVL.

The chain employs TRBV5-4 and TRBJ1-5; maybe TRBD1 (5 bases). The CDR3 length is 13 residues. CDR1 and CDR2 (germline): SGHNT, YYREEE (reference sequence). Trimming pared 1 base from V and 7 bases from J, leaving 9 bases between. The CDR3 sequence is CASSLQGTQPQHF. CDR3 nucleotides: TGTGCCAGCAGCTTGCAGGGCACGCAGCCCCAGCATTTT.

This chain links TRBV10-3 with TRBJ1-1; D not certain. The germline CDR1 and CDR2 sequences are ENHRY and SYGVKD. The V end was cut by 4 bases, the J end by 5 bases, with 11 bases between. There are 13 residues in the CDR3. In DNA, the CDR3 is TGTGCCATCAGTGTCCGCCAGGAAACTGAAGCTTTCTTT. Translating gives CAISVRQETEAFF.

This clone was counted between two and nine times. The CDR3: CASSWGGNQPQHF. CDR3 DNA: TGTGCCAGCAGTTGGGGGGGCAATCAGCCCCAGCATTTT. This chain uses TRBV28 with TRBJ1-5, with D perhaps TRBD1 (5 bases). The V gene's germline CDR1 is MDHEN and CDR2 SYDVKM. Trimming shortened V by 4 bases and J by 2 bases, and 6 bases separated the two germline ends. The CDR3 has 13 amino acids.

This sequence joins TRBV15 and TRBJ1-1; D may be TRBD1 (5 bases). The V gene lost 1 base and the J gene lost 7 bases, with 19 bases spanning the gap. Germline V gives CDR1 LNHNV, CDR2 YYDKDF (reference sequence). The CDR3 contains 16 residues. The CDR3 sequence is CATSRVVDSHTLEAFF. The CDR3 DNA reads as TGTGCCACCAGCAGAGTCGTCGACAGTCACACCCTTGAAGCTTTCTTT.

The CDR3, as DNA: TGTGCCAGCAGCACGCGGGGGCGTGGTGACGAGCAGTACTTC. This encodes CASSTRGRGDEQYF. The J gene is TRBJ2-7, the V gene TRBV7-9; D might be TRBD2 (7 bases). Trimming removed 5 bases from V and 5 bases from J, with 16 bases in between. This CDR3 comprises 14 residues. The germline V gene has CDR1 SEHNR and CDR2 FQNEAQ (reference sequence).

The chain has TRBV7-2 and TRBJ2-7; 12 bases map to TRBD2. J gave up 2 bases and V 5 bases, and 7 bases lay outside the gene matches. The CDR3 has 16 residues. Germline assignment: CDR1 SGHTA and CDR2 FQGNSA. The CDR3 here is CASSPRLAGATYEQYF. The CDR3 DNA sequence: TGTGCCAGCAGCCCCAGACTAGCGGGGGCCACCTACGAGCAGTACTTC. Full variable domain (missing parts from reference TRBV7-2 and TRBJ2-7): GAGVSQSPSNKVTEKGKDVELRCDPISGHTALYWYRQSLGQGLEFLIYFQGNSAPDKSGLPSDRFSAERTGGSVSTLTIQRTQQEDSAVYLCASSPRLAGATYEQYFGPGTRLTVT.

The chain is built from TRBV4-1 and TRBJ1-5, with a weak D call TRBD1 (5 bases). Germline assignment: CDR1 MGHRA and CDR2 YSYEKL. This CDR3 contains 18 residues. V was trimmed by 7 bases and J by 2 bases, leaving 24 bases between them. The DNA for the CDR3 is TGCGCCAGCAACCCAAGTTTCCTACAAGCGGGGGGCAATCAGCCCCAGCATTTT. It encodes CASNPSFLQAGGNQPQHF.

The chain combines TRBV27 with TRBJ1-6; TRBD1 agrees at 8 bases. The CDR3 is 15 amino acids. With V trimmed by 4 bases and J by 2 bases, 1 base remained unmatched. Germline lookup yields CDR1 MNHEY and CDR2 SMNVEV (reference sequence). This CDR3 is CASSSTGAYNSPLHF. The CDR3 nucleotides are TGTGCCAGCAGTTCGACAGGGGCCTATAATTCACCCCTCCACTTT.

This clone showed up just a few times. This CDR3 is CATSRAELNEQFF. CDR3 bases: TGTGCCACCAGCAGGGCTGAATTAAATGAGCAGTTCTTC. The rearrangement links TRBV15 to TRBJ2-1; no clear D. CDR3 length equals 13 residues. V dropped 3 bases and J dropped 7 bases, with 10 bases sitting between them. Germline-derived CDR1 and CDR2 are LNHNV and YYDKDF (reference sequence).

The chain recombines TRBV9 with TRBJ2-1, with 8 bases aligning to TRBD2. V lost 3 bases and J lost 6; bases outside the gene matches: 5. The CDR3 is made up of 14 amino acids. Germline loops: CDR1 SGDLS, CDR2 YYNGEE. The CDR3 protein is CASSAQTSVNEQFF. Written as DNA, the CDR3 is TGTGCCAGCAGCGCTCAGACTAGCGTCAATGAGCAGTTCTTC.

The V call is TRBV5-6, the J call TRBJ1-1; D call uncertain. The germline CDR1 and CDR2 sequences are SGHDT and YYEEEE. V gave up 0 bases and J gave up 1 base, with 7 bases separating them. There are 14 residues in the CDR3. The CDR3 protein is CASSLVGANTEAFF. The CDR3 DNA follows: TGTGCCAGCAGCTTGGTGGGCGCGAACACTGAAGCTTTCTTT.

This chain joins TRBV7-6 and TRBJ2-7, with D possibly matching TRBD2 (6 bases). Trimming cost V 0 bases and J 0 bases, with 9 bases left between them. Per germline, CDR1 SGHVS and CDR2 FNYEAQ. The CDR3 runs to 15 residues. Written as DNA, the CDR3 is TGTGCCAGCAGCTTAGCTGGGGACTTCTCCTACGAGCAGTACTTC. Translation gives CASSLAGDFSYEQYF.

V and J are TRBV7-9 and TRBJ1-6; D unresolved. Per germline, CDR1 SEHNR and CDR2 FQNEAQ (reference sequence). V shed 3 bases and J shed 10 bases, with 13 bases lying between them. The length of the CDR3 is 14 residues. The CDR3 loop is CASSLEQSGSPLHF. The CDR3 coding sequence is TGTGCCAGCAGCTTGGAACAGTCGGGGTCACCCCTCCACTTT.

The gene calls are TRBV14 and TRBJ2-7; the D gene is possibly TRBD2 (5 bases). The CDR3 is made up of 13 amino acids. Germline values: CDR1 SGHDN, CDR2 FVKESK. The V gene lost 2 bases and the J gene lost 7 bases, with 12 bases spanning the gap. DNA of the CDR3: TGTGCCAGCAGCCAAACTACCTCGGGGGAGCAGTACTTC. It encodes CASSQTTSGEQYF.

The chain carries TRBV27 and TRBJ1-1; D is ambiguous. Germline V gives CDR1 MNHEY, CDR2 SMNVEV (reference sequence). The V end was cut by 6 bases, the J end by 5 bases, with 16 bases between. This CDR3 comprises 14 residues. CDR3 region: CASSLGVSRTEAFF. The CDR3 coding sequence is TGTGCCAGCAGCCTCGGGGTCTCTCGGACTGAAGCTTTCTTT.

This rearrangement joins TRBV27 to TRBJ2-3, with 7 bases matching TRBD2. Germline V CDR1 and CDR2: MNHEY, SMNVEV (reference sequence). The CDR3 length is 16 residues. V lost 2 bases and J lost 3; bases outside the gene matches: 8. DNA for the CDR3: TGTGCCAGCAGTTTACGGGCCCCACTAGCGACAGATACGCAGTATTTT. Its translation is CASSLRAPLATDTQYF.

The chain is built from TRBV11-2 and TRBJ1-1; tentatively, D is TRBD1 (5 bases). There are 18 residues in the CDR3. Germline lookup yields CDR1 SGHAT and CDR2 FQNNGV. V was pared by 1 base and J by 2 bases, with 20 bases between. The DNA for the CDR3 is TGTGCCAGCAGCTTAGGAGGTACGCGGGACTCAGCCAACACTGAAGCTTTCTTT. It encodes CASSLGGTRDSANTEAFF.

The sample holds one count of this clone. The chain is built from TRBV4-1 and TRBJ2-6, with a tentative D call TRBD1 (6 bases). This CDR3 region has 15 residues. From germline, CDR1 is MGHRA and CDR2 YSYEKL. Deletions cut 3 bases from V and 1 base from J, with 7 bases between. This chain's CDR3 is CASSHRGSGANVLTF. DNA of the CDR3: TGCGCCAGCAGCCACAGGGGTTCTGGGGCCAACGTCCTGACTTTC.